This entry features one T cell receptor beta chain sequence. There are many counts of this clonotype. The antigen it recognizes is unknown. No base-level quality is on record; no much larger clone is a single base apart. Taken from the germline V gene, the CDR1 and CDR2 loops are SGHRS and YFSETQ. The CDR3 sequence holds 16 residues, the cysteine and phenylalanine included. This entry keeps only the CDR3 DNA: 48 bases, framed from base 1. V was cut back by 8 bases and J by 2 bases, leaving a gap of 21 bases between them. The receptor library was made with 5' RACE. TCRdb lists the instrument as Illumina HiSeq 2000. A universal primer binding site was introduced by template switching, and a unique molecular identifier was present in the final cDNA, enabling accurate counting of TCR cDNA molecules. Specific primers in the conserved constant-segment region were used to synthesize first-strand cDNA for TCR alpha and beta chains. To control for contamination, each cDNA library was double barcoded with a SMART-Mk sample barcode plus Illumina barcodes. TruSeq adapter sequences and Illumina sample barcodes were added in two successive PCR steps. TCR alpha and beta cDNA libraries were sequenced on the Illumina HiSeq platform with custom primers. Turning to the authors' computational methods: Raw reads were processed with MiGEC to extract unique molecular identifiers, and MiXCR was used to determine CDR3 positions. For each individual, recombination models were inferred using an EM algorithm with the repgenHMM and IGoR tools. The analysis of shared clonotypes was done with the tcR package in R, with sharing normalized by the product of cloneset sizes. To study raw recombination without the effects of thymic and clonal selection, out-of-frame nonproductive sequences were analyzed. TCRdb itself trimmed the public reads at Q25 with fastp, ran MiXCR and retained productive beta chains. Every distinct CDR3 protein forms one entry, paired with its most common genes and DNA. It is TCRdb's table, rather than the study itself, that gives the V and J calls and clone size. This sample has 120,000 to 150,000 distinct CDR3 sequences in its table, and approximately 3.5% of those were observed once. Around 8.1% of the sample goes to the ten largest clones.

These data come from a study of identical twins (dated by TCRdb to the mid-2010s). Looking at the study overall: To test whether fetal clonotypes persist, the study used deep sequencing on TCR alpha and beta repertoires from monozygotic twins, unrelated adults of various ages, and cord blood. To rule out contamination, the twin experiments were replicated at different times with different library preparation protocols.

Broader findings and caveats from the paper: Invariant T cells such as MAIT and iNKT could partly confound zero-insertion analyses, although diverse VJ usage argued against such confounding for most clonotypes. In beta out-of-frame sequences, excess twin sharing was weaker, because having fewer shared sequences lowered the signal-to-noise ratio. Compared with coincidental sharing between unrelated individuals, out-of-frame TCR alpha sequences shared between twins showed an excess of sequences with low generation probability. Conclusions relied on cross-sectional statistical analysis, since the same donors could not be followed over many years. In monozygotic twins, recombination models systematically underestimated out-of-frame TCR alpha sharing, but the models matched the sharing seen between unrelated individuals. Fewer insertions were carried by abundant cord blood beta clonotypes; a weaker similar trend was observed in young adult naive repertoires, while no such trend was observed in memory repertoires.

Every donor was a healthy Caucasian. Miltenyi CD45RO+ enrichment and human naive T-cell isolation kits were used to isolate memory (CD45RO+) and naive T cells from PBMC. The specimen was memory T cells sorted from blood. Read against the paper, the sample's cell subset or site label means: CD45RO+ enriched T cells. This receptor was taken from a man aged 18-30 years in good health. The sequence links TRBV5-1 to TRBJ2-3, with the D gene not clear enough to name. Read as DNA, the sequence is TGCGCCAGTCAATGGTTCGCGACGGGTCTCACAGATACGCAGTATTTT. Its protein reads: CASQWFATGLTDTQYF.